The TCR beta chain under discussion was sequenced for a study of shared clonotypes between healthy human individuals. Overall study: CD4 naive and memory got three plates each, CD8 naive two, CD8 memory one.

CD45RO-negative CD8 cells positively selected for CCR7 made up the naive population, which excluded terminally differentiated effector memory CD45RA+ cells. The study's findings and limits: Sampling used blood alone; tissue repertoires probably differ. For naive CD4 cells, roughly 5% of clonotypes were shared across a handful of donors.

Evenly divided among several immunoSEQ plates was the genomic DNA of each subset. Libraries were prepared by immunoSEQ multiplex PCR; TCRdb keeps only in-frame clonotypes and omits some of them. There are around 700,000 clones in the sample; about 91% occur only once, and 24% lies in the top ten. Turning to this clone: Its target is unknown. The junction departs from the called germline gene at one end, perhaps through a read error.

Sequencing used naive CD8+ T cells sorted from blood. This receptor was identified in a man aged 25-45 years in good health.

In DNA form, the CDR3 reads TGTGCCAGCAGCTTTGGAGGACAGGTAGACTTC. This gives the protein CASSFGGQVDF. This chain uses TRBV5-4 with TRBJ2-7, with 7 nucleotides matching TRBD1. Germline V gene sequence: CDR1 SGHNT, CDR2 YYREEE (reference sequence). CDR3 length equals 11 residues.